A selection of T cell receptor beta chains follows, all from one sample in a study of CXCR3-negative and CXCR3-positive naive CD8 T cells. TCRdb reprocessed the 5' RACE reads and reports one entry per CDR3 protein, with no DNA. Recorded for this sample: about 43,000 distinct CDR3 sequences. The sequenced sample was memory CD8+ T cells from blood. These receptors came from a human donor in good health. Some clones in this sample may be carry-over from other donors' samples. Both conserved end residues are part of each CDR3.

j_gene: TRBJ2-1; len: 14; v_gene: TRBV19; CDR3aa: CASKASFSYNEQFF
j_gene: TRBJ1-1; len: 13; v_gene: TRBV6-2/TRBV6-3; CDR3aa: CASGQGAQTEAFF
j_gene: TRBJ1-6; len: 15; v_gene: TRBV27; CDR3aa: CASSLKGFWGSPLHF
j_gene: TRBJ2-2; len: 16; v_gene: TRBV11-2; CDR3aa: CASSFLGGRHTGELFF
j_gene: TRBJ2-1; len: 15; v_gene: TRBV28; CDR3aa: CASSPTSGLHNEQFF
j_gene: TRBJ1-3; len: 17; v_gene: TRBV3-1; CDR3aa: CASKISWPQSSGNTIYF
j_gene: TRBJ1-2; len: 14; v_gene: TRBV28; CDR3aa: CASSGTLTNYGYTF
j_gene: TRBJ2-6; len: 15; v_gene: TRBV6-5; CDR3aa: CASSTGVSGANVLTF
j_gene: TRBJ2-1; len: 15; v_gene: TRBV10-3; CDR3aa: CAISESGGPLNEQFF
j_gene: TRBJ1-1; len: 17; v_gene: TRBV7-8; CDR3aa: CASSFRGTGPISAEAFF
j_gene: TRBJ2-7; len: 15; v_gene: TRBV28; CDR3aa: CASSAAEQKYYEQYF
j_gene: TRBJ2-7; len: 15; v_gene: TRBV27; CDR3aa: CASSRGTEDPYEQYF
j_gene: TRBJ2-1; len: 12; v_gene: TRBV29-1; CDR3aa: CSVKQGRDEQFF
j_gene: TRBJ1-6; len: 16; v_gene: TRBV28; CDR3aa: CASSNPGGQGQSPLHF
j_gene: TRBJ1-2; len: 14; v_gene: TRBV5-6; CDR3aa: CASSSGTGVYGYTF
j_gene: TRBJ2-7; len: 17; v_gene: TRBV6-1; CDR3aa: CASSPNLGDRRPYEQYF
j_gene: TRBJ2-5; len: 18; v_gene: TRBV14; CDR3aa: CASSRQGLAESSQETQYF
j_gene: TRBJ2-3; len: 15; v_gene: TRBV6-2/TRBV6-3; CDR3aa: CASSYRLAGSDTQYF
j_gene: TRBJ1-2; len: 16; v_gene: TRBV7-9; CDR3aa: CASSSLTGEANYGYTF
j_gene: TRBJ2-3; len: 17; v_gene: TRBV28; CDR3aa: CASSLLLAGESTDTQYF
j_gene: TRBJ2-3; len: 17; v_gene: TRBV28; CDR3aa: CASSPLEEGGHTDTQYF
j_gene: TRBJ1-1; len: 14; v_gene: TRBV20-1; CDR3aa: CSAEATSGNTEAFF
j_gene: TRBJ2-2; len: 17; v_gene: TRBV12-3/TRBV12-4; CDR3aa: CASIFTRDRENTGELFF
j_gene: TRBJ2-1; len: 14; v_gene: TRBV5-1; CDR3aa: CASGVRVGLNEQFF